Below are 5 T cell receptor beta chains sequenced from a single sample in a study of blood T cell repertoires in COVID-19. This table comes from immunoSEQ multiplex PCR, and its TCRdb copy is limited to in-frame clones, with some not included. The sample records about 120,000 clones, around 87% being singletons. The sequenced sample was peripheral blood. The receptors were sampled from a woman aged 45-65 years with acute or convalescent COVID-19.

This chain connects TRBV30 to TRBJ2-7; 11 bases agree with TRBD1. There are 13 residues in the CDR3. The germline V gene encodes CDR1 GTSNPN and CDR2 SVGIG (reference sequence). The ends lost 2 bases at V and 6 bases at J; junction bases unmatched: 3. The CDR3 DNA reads TGTGCCTGGAGTCGGACAGGGGGCCGCGAGCAGTACTTC. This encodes CAWSRTGGREQYF.

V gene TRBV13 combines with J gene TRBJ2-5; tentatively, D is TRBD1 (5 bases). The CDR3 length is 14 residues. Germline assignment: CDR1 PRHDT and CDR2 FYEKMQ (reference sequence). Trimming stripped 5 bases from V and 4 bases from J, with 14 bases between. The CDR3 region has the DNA TGTGCCAGCAGCCCCTTTGGGGCAGGAGAGACCCAGTACTTC. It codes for CASSPFGAGETQYF.

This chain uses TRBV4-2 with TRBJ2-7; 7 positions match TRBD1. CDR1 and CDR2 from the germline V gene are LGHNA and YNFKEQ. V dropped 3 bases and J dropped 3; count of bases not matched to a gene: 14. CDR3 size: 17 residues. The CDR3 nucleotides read TGTGCCAGCAGCCATGCCCCAGGGGGTTCTAAGGGCTACGAGCAGTACTTC. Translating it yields CASSHAPGGSKGYEQYF.

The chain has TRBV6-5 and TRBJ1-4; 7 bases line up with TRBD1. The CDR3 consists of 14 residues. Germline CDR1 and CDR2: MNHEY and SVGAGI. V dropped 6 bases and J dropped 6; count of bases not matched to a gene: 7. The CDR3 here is CASRPTGEDEKLFF. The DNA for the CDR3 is TGTGCCAGCAGACCCACAGGGGAGGATGAAAAACTGTTTTTT.

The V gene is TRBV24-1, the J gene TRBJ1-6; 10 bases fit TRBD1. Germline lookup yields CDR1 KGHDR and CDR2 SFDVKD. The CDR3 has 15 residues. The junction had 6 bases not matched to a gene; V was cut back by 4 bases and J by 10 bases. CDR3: CATSEAGTGESPLHF. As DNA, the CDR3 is TGTGCCACCAGTGAGGCCGGGACAGGGGAATCACCCCTCCACTTT.